A single sample is the source of the 8 T cell receptor beta chains below, sequenced in a study of spatial heterogeneity in lung cancer. MiXCR, run by TCRdb on the 5' RACE reads, gives a single entry per CDR3 protein. The repertoire consists of approximately 12,000 distinct CDR3 sequences, with approximately 6.2% occurring once and the leading ten covering around a tenth. Indicated time point: sample taken at primary tumor resection. Tumor, nontumor lung or frozen PBMC supplied whole RNA, sequenced without sorting. This material consisted of normal lung tissue next to the tumor, taken at surgery. Receptors were obtained from a male donor with early-stage non-small cell lung cancer.

This clonotype was counted at least ten times. The chain is built from TRBV5-1 and TRBJ2-7, with 11 bases lining up with TRBD2. There are 15 residues in the CDR3. CDR1 and CDR2 (germline): SGHRS, YFSETQ. Losses at the gene ends were 3 bases for V and 1 base for J; bases not matched to a gene: 3. CDR3 in amino acids: CASSSGLADSYEQYF. The CDR3 DNA is TGCGCCAGCAGCTCGGGACTAGCGGATTCCTACGAGCAGTACTTC.

This clonotype has a count of ten or more. The chain links TRBV7-2 to TRBJ2-5, with a weak D call TRBD1 (5 bases). Per the germline V gene, CDR1 is SGHTA and CDR2 is FQGNSA. Between the trimmed V and J ends, which lost 1 base and 5 bases, there was a span of 11 bases. The CDR3 runs to 14 residues. The chain's CDR3 is CASSLVPGWETQYF. The CDR3 coding sequence is TGTGCCAGCAGCTTAGTCCCAGGGTGGGAGACCCAGTACTTC.

This clonotype counts as medium-sized. The CDR3 nucleotides read TGTGCCACTCGTCCTTACGGGAACACTGAAGCTTTCTTT. This sequence encodes CATRPYGNTEAFF. V usage is TRBV27 and J usage is TRBJ1-1; no reliable D call. Trimming took 10 bases from V and 1 from J, leaving 13 bases between them. Germline CDR1 is MNHEY and CDR2 is SMNVEV (reference sequence). The CDR3 length is 13 residues.

This clonotype was seen repeatedly, ten times or more. This chain uses TRBV6-2 or TRBV6-3 with TRBJ2-7; the D gene could be TRBD1 or TRBD2 (5 bases each). Trimming shortened V by 5 bases and J by 3 bases, and 14 bases separated the two germline ends. Germline loops: CDR1 MNHEY, CDR2 SVGEGT. The CDR3 loop spans 14 amino acids. CDR3 nucleotides: TGTGCCAGCAGTGGCAGGGACGGTAACTACGAGCAGTACTTC. Protein product: CASSGRDGNYEQYF.

By sample fraction, this clonotype is large. The chain employs TRBV2 and TRBJ2-5; 7 bases line up with TRBD1. The V gene's germline CDR1 is SNHLY and CDR2 FYNNEI. With 6 bases clipped from V and 5 bases from J, the junction kept 12 bases outside the gene matches. CDR3 length: 15 residues. CDR3 DNA sequence: TGTGCCAGCAGAGAGGCGACAGGGAAGGGGGAGACCCAGTACTTC. Protein sequence: CASREATGKGETQYF.

There are a few counts of this clonotype. The chain's CDR3 is CASSLGQGEETQYF. The CDR3, as DNA: TGTGCCAGCAGCTTAGGACAGGGGGAAGAGACCCAGTACTTC. V and J are TRBV7-9 and TRBJ2-5; 9 bases are shared with TRBD1. Losses at the gene ends were 1 base for V and 3 bases for J; bases not matched to a gene: 0. Germline V gives CDR1 SEHNR, CDR2 FQNEAQ (reference sequence). The CDR3 contains 14 residues.

This rearrangement joins TRBV2 to TRBJ1-6; 8 bases map to TRBD1. Trimming took 5 bases from V and 7 from J; bases not matched to a gene: 4. Germline assignment: CDR1 SNHLY and CDR2 FYNNEI. There are 14 residues in the CDR3. The CDR3 is CASSRQGPNSPLHF. In DNA, the CDR3 is TGTGCCAGCAGTAGACAGGGGCCGAATTCACCCCTCCACTTT.

The V gene is TRBV12-3 or TRBV12-4, the J gene TRBJ2-5; D possibly matches TRBD1 or TRBD2 (7 bases each). The V end lost 6 bases, the J end lost 5 bases, and 16 bases lay between the germline ends. This CDR3 has 14 residues. CDR3: CASSPTGRGETQYF. As DNA, the CDR3 is TGTGCCAGCAGCCCGACAGGGAGGGGGGAGACCCAGTACTTC.